This T cell receptor (beta chain) was recorded in a study of T cell repertoires in cytomegalovirus infection. Whole-study context: An indication of both CMV infection and matching HLA type came from public TCR beta signatures. Study-level findings and limits: Summed public TCR beta family frequency identified CMV carriers bearing the relevant HLA. The ex vivo response showed dominance by HLA-C-restricted CMV-specific TCR beta clonotypes.

Germline V lookup: CDR1 DFQATT, CDR2 SNEGSKA (reference sequence). V was clipped by 4 bases and J by 8 bases, with 23 bases between them. The CDR3 runs to 15 residues. TCRdb analysed the reads with MiXCR anew, one entry per CDR3 protein. The table has 150,000 to 200,000 distinct CDR3 sequences, about 30% seen once. This clonotype was found once. Its matching antigen is unknown. Material for sequencing was PBMCs. The chain employs TRBV20-1 and TRBJ1-1; D not resolved. The clonotype comes from a human donor in good health (CMV status not recorded). Some clones in this sample may be carry-over from other donors' samples. CDR3 DNA: TGCAGTGCTATAGGCCCCGGGGAGGCGGGGTGGGAAGCTTTCTTT. Its translation: CSAIGPGEAGWEAFF.